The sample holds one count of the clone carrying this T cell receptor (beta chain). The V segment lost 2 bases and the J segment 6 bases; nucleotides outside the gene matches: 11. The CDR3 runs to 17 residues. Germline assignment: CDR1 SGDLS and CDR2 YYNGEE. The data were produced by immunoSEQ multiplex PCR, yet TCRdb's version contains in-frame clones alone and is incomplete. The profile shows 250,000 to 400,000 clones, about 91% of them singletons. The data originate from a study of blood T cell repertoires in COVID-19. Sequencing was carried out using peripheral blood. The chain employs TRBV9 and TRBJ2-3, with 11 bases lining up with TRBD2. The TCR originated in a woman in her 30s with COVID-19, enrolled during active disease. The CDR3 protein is CASSVSGGEYRGDTQYF. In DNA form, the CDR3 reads TGTGCCAGCAGCGTTAGCGGGGGGGAATACAGAGGGGATACGCAGTATTTT. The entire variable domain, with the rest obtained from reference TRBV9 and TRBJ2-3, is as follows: DSGVTQTPKHLITATGQRVTLRCSPRSGDLSVYWYQQSLDQGLQFLIQYYNGEERAKGNILERFSAQQFPDLHSELNLSSLELGDSALYFCASSVSGGEYRGDTQYFGPGTRLTVL.